The 25 T cell receptor beta chains given below trace back to one sample, sequenced in a study of healthy donors' naive CD4 and CD8 T cells. A linear amplification protocol produced the TCR libraries from 500 ng of total RNA. TCRdb ran MiXCR on the reads and lists one entry per CDR3 protein. The sample holds some 190,000 distinct CDR3 sequences, 65% to 75% seen once. The sequenced material came from naive CD4+ and CD8+ T cells sorted from blood, pooled from several donors. All receptors derive from a pool of human donors in good health; the sample pools cells from several healthy donors.

This clonotype was seen once. J is TRBJ2-7 and V is TRBV27; 8 positions match TRBD1. J gave up 4 bases and V 4 bases, and 15 bases lay outside the gene matches. Germline V gives CDR1 MNHEY, CDR2 SMNVEV (reference sequence). The CDR3 loop spans 17 amino acids. CDR3 in DNA: TGTGCCAGCAGTTCGAAACCGAACAGGGGGTTTGGGTACGAGCAGTACTTC. Translating it yields CASSSKPNRGFGYEQYF.

V usage is TRBV4-1 and J usage is TRBJ2-1; 10 nucleotides line up with TRBD1. In germline, CDR1 is MGHRA, CDR2 YSYEKL. This CDR3 region has 14 residues. V shed 5 bases, J shed 7 bases, and the junction held 5 bases outside the gene matches. CDR3 coding DNA: TGCGCCAGCAGCTCCTGGACAGGGGGGAATGAGCAGTTCTTC. Encoded protein: CASSSWTGGNEQFF.

This chain links TRBV5-6 with TRBJ2-7; D might be TRBD1 (6 bases). Germline CDR1 is SGHDT and CDR2 is YYEEEE. Trimming shortened V by 3 bases and J by 3 bases, and 10 bases separated the two germline ends. This CDR3 has 13 residues. The CDR3 protein is CASSWMTGYEQYF. The CDR3 coding sequence is TGTGCCAGCAGCTGGATGACAGGCTACGAGCAGTACTTC.

The CDR3, as DNA: TGTGCCAGCAGTGAAGCGCTCTTACTAGCGGGAGGCGCCCCCACAGATACGCAGTATTTT. As protein: CASSEALLLAGGAPTDTQYF. The V call is TRBV6-5, the J call TRBJ2-3; 12 positions match TRBD2. J was trimmed by 2 bases and V by 5 bases; bases with no gene match: 17. Germline loops: CDR1 MNHEY, CDR2 SVGAGI. CDR3 size: 20 residues.

The genes are TRBV11-1 and TRBJ2-7; weak D call: TRBD1 (6 bases). Germline V gene data show CDR1 as SGHAT and CDR2 as FQDESV (reference sequence). Trimming removed 5 bases at V and 4 bases at J, with 18 bases between. This CDR3 comprises 15 residues. The CDR3 sequence: CASSPAQGNTYEQYF. The CDR3 coding sequence is TGTGCCAGCAGCCCGGCACAGGGTAACACGTACGAGCAGTACTTC.

V usage is TRBV5-1 and J usage is TRBJ1-1, with D perhaps matching TRBD1 (5 bases). CDR3 length: 15 residues. V dropped 3 bases and J dropped 4 bases, with 16 bases sitting between them. The germline gives CDR1 SGHRS, CDR2 YFSETQ. CDR3 in DNA: TGCGCCAGCAGCTCCCGACAAGACACAGGCACTGAAGCTTTCTTT. It codes for CASSSRQDTGTEAFF.

The chain carries TRBV18 and TRBJ1-4; possibly TRBD1 for D (6 bases). Trimming stripped 0 bases from V and 2 bases from J, with 13 bases between. The CDR3 extends over 17 amino acids. Germline loops: CDR1 KGHSH, CDR2 LQKENI. The CDR3 protein is CASSPPTGRVTNEKLFF. CDR3 nucleotides: TGTGCCAGCTCACCACCCACAGGGCGAGTGACTAATGAAAAACTGTTTTTT. Looking up the rest from reference TRBV18 and TRBJ1-4 gives the full variable domain: NAGVMQNPRHLVRRRGQEARLRCSPMKGHSHVYWYRQLPEEGLKFMVYLQKENIIDESGMPKERFSAEFPKEGPSILRIQQVVRGDSAAYFCASSPPTGRVTNEKLFFGSGTQLSVL.

The chain has TRBV27 and TRBJ2-2, with 9 bases aligning to TRBD2. The germline CDR1 and CDR2 sequences are MNHEY and SMNVEV (reference sequence). The CDR3 spans 16 residues. The trim removed 4 bases at V and 3 bases at J, leaving 6 bases unmatched. The CDR3 loop reads CASSSPSGVDTGELFF. In DNA form, the CDR3 reads TGTGCCAGCAGTTCACCTAGCGGGGTCGACACCGGGGAGCTGTTTTTT.

The V and J genes are TRBV6-5 and TRBJ1-2, with no clear D. This CDR3 region has 14 residues. CDR1 and CDR2 from the germline V gene are MNHEY and SVGAGI. With 2 bases removed from V and 2 bases from J, the gap between germline ends came to 9 bases. CDR3 sequence reads: CASSYRQNNYGYTF. In DNA form, the CDR3 reads TGTGCCAGCAGTTACCGGCAGAACAACTATGGCTACACCTTC.

This clonotype was recorded a few times. This rearrangement joins TRBV27 to TRBJ2-7; unclear D gene. The V and J ends lost 6 bases and 0 bases respectively, with 9 bases between them. The CDR3 sequence is 13 residues long. Germline V CDR1 and CDR2: MNHEY, SMNVEV (reference sequence). CDR3 amino acids: CASSSLDSYEQYF. The CDR3 DNA reads as TGTGCCAGCAGCAGCCTAGACTCCTACGAGCAGTACTTC.

The rearrangement joins TRBV5-6 to TRBJ2-1; the match to TRBD2 covers 9 bases. The CDR3 runs 16 residues. Unmatched junction bases numbered 8, after V lost 0 bases and J lost 7 bases. CDR1 is SGHDT, CDR2 YYEEEE, per germline. DNA of the CDR3: TGTGCCAGCAGCTTGGGACTAGCGGAGGGAGTGAATGAGCAGTTCTTC. The encoded protein is CASSLGLAEGVNEQFF.

This clonotype was observed a handful of times. The rearrangement links TRBV20-1 to TRBJ2-1; 9 bases align to TRBD2. Losses at the gene ends were 1 base for V and 5 bases for J; bases not matched to a gene: 9. This CDR3 has 16 amino acids. Per the germline V gene, CDR1 is DFQATT and CDR2 is SNEGSKA (reference sequence). The CDR3 bases are TGCAGTGCTAGAGGTTGGGGACTAGCTGGCGACAATGAGCAGTTCTTC. Translating it yields CSARGWGLAGDNEQFF.

The chain joins TRBV19 to TRBJ1-3; possible D gene TRBD1, 5 bases. CDR1 and CDR2 from the germline V gene are LNHDA and SQIVND (reference sequence). Trimming pared 4 bases from V and 0 bases from J, leaving 10 bases between. This CDR3 has 15 residues. CDR3 DNA sequence: TGTGCCAGTAGTAGAGACAGCGGCTCTGGAAACACCATATATTTT. Translation: CASSRDSGSGNTIYF.

This sequence joins TRBV29-1 and TRBJ2-1, with 10 bases that match TRBD2. The CDR3 has 14 amino acids. Looked up from germline, CDR1 is SQVTM and CDR2 is ANQGSEA. After removal of 3 bases from V and 8 bases from J, the junction contained 7 bases not matched to a gene. The CDR3, as DNA: TGCAGCGTTGACGCGAGCGGGAGGGGTTATGAGCAGTTCTTC. This translates into CSVDASGRGYEQFF.

The genes are TRBV5-1 and TRBJ1-1, with 10 bases aligning to TRBD1. The V and J ends lost 0 bases and 10 bases, in that order; junction bases with no gene match: 6. The CDR3 runs 14 residues. Germline CDR1 is SGHRS and CDR2 is YFSETQ. The CDR3 DNA reads TGCGCCAGCAGCTTGGAGAGGACAGGGGGAGTAGCTTTCTTT. Protein: CASSLERTGGVAFF. The entire variable domain, with the rest obtained from reference TRBV5-1 and TRBJ1-1, is as follows: KAGVTQTPRYLIKTRGQQVTLSCSPISGHRSVSWYQQTPGQGLQFLFEYFSETQRNKGNFPGRFSGRQFSNSRSEMNVSTLELGDSALYLCASSLERTGGVAFFGQGTRLTVV.

The chain is built from TRBV29-1 and TRBJ1-1; no reliable D call. Germline V CDR1 and CDR2: SQVTM, ANQGSEA. The CDR3 covers 13 residues. The germline V and J ends were trimmed by 1 base and 1 base, with 7 bases remaining between them. The CDR3 bases are TGCAGCGTTGAAGGCGGTTGGAACACTGAAGCTTTCTTT. This translates into CSVEGGWNTEAFF.

The genes are TRBV2 and TRBJ2-7, with a tentative D call TRBD1 (5 bases). The CDR3 runs 13 residues. Germline CDR1 reads SNHLY; CDR2 reads FYNNEI. V lost 6 bases and J lost 0, with 9 bases in between. CDR3: CASSEQVSYEQYF. CDR3 DNA: TGTGCCAGCAGCGAACAGGTCTCCTACGAGCAGTACTTC.

The chain employs TRBV10-3 and TRBJ1-5; TRBD1 is a possible D gene (6 bases). The germline V gene has CDR1 ENHRY and CDR2 SYGVKD. The CDR3 consists of 13 residues. Between the trimmed V and J ends, which lost 11 bases and 1 base, there was a span of 12 bases. In nucleotides, the CDR3 is TGTGCCGTACAGGGTTTAAGCAATCAGCCCCAGCATTTT. It is translated as CAVQGLSNQPQHF.

The chain has TRBV6-5 and TRBJ1-5; D ambiguous. There are 13 residues in the CDR3. The V gene's germline CDR1 is MNHEY and CDR2 SVGAGI. V lost 2 bases to trimming and J lost 11 bases, with 13 bases between them. The CDR3 DNA is TGTGCCAGCAGTTACGCCCCGTCGGGTTCCCAGCATTTT. Residues: CASSYAPSGSQHF.

V is TRBV19 and J is TRBJ1-2; perhaps TRBD1 as D (6 bases). This CDR3 spans 14 amino acids. Per germline, CDR1 LNHDA and CDR2 SQIVND (reference sequence). The germline V and J ends were trimmed by 6 bases and 4 bases, with 15 bases remaining between them. Written as DNA, the CDR3 is TGTGCCAGTAGGCGAGGAGGACAGTCCTATGGCTACACCTTC. This gives the protein CASRRGGQSYGYTF.

The chain combines TRBV20-1 with TRBJ2-5, with D possibly called TRBD1 or TRBD2 (6 bases each). Germline assignment: CDR1 DFQATT and CDR2 SNEGSKA (reference sequence). V was shortened by 0 bases and J by 1 base, with 21 bases between the two germline ends. This CDR3 contains 18 residues. CDR3 sequence (DNA): TGCAGTGCTAGAGATCCCCTCCGGACAGAGGGGGGCCAAGAGACCCAGTACTTC. Translating gives CSARDPLRTEGGQETQYF.

The V call is TRBV11-3, the J call TRBJ2-1; TRBD1 agrees at 8 bases. Germline V lookup: CDR1 SGHNT, CDR2 YENEEA. This CDR3 has 13 amino acids. V gave up 5 bases and J gave up 8 bases; unmatched junction bases: 5. CDR3 nucleotide sequence: TGTGCCAGCAGCAGCGGACAGGGCCATGAGCAGTTCTTC. Translating gives CASSSGQGHEQFF.

The chain is built from TRBV29-1 and TRBJ2-5, with 7 bases matching TRBD1. Germline assignment: CDR1 SQVTM and CDR2 ANQGSEA. CDR3 length: 13 residues. V shed 3 bases and J 5 bases; nucleotides not matched to a gene: 6. CDR3 amino acids: CSVERGTVETQYF. The CDR3 region has the DNA TGCAGCGTTGAGAGGGGGACAGTGGAGACCCAGTACTTC.

This sequence joins TRBV28 and TRBJ2-5; 11 positions agree with TRBD2. Germline V CDR1 and CDR2: MDHEN, SYDVKM. CDR3 size: 15 residues. Losses at the gene ends were 5 bases for V and 2 bases for J; bases not matched to a gene: 4. The CDR3 nucleotides read TGTGCCAGCAGTCCGGGACTAGCGGTTCAAGAGACCCAGTACTTC. Translation: CASSPGLAVQETQYF.

The CDR3 nucleotides are TGCAGCGTTGTTGCTGAAATAGGGGTATACAATGAGCAGTTCTTC. Residues: CSVVAEIGVYNEQFF. The rearrangement uses TRBV29-1 and TRBJ2-1; tentatively, D is TRBD1 (5 bases). CDR3 length: 15 amino acids. Trimming pared 4 bases from V and 4 bases from J, leaving 17 bases between. Germline V gene sequence: CDR1 SQVTM, CDR2 ANQGSEA.